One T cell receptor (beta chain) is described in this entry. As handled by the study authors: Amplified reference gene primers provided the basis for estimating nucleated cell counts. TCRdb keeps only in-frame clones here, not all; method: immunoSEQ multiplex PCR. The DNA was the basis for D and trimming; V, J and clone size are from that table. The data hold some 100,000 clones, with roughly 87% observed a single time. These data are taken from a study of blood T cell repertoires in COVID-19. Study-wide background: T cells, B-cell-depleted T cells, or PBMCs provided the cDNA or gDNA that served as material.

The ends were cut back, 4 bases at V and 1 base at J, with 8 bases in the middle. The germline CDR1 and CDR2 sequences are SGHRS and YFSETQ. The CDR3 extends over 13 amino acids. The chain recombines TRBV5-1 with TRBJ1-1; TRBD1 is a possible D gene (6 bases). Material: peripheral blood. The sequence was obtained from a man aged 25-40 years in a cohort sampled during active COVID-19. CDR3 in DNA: TGCGCCAGCAGCGGACAGCAGAACACTGAAGCTTTCTTT. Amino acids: CASSGQQNTEAFF.